Given below is one T cell receptor (beta chain) in context. The V gene lost 2 bases and the J gene lost 4 bases, with 9 bases spanning the gap. The CDR3 contains 12 residues. CDR1 and CDR2 from the germline V gene are GTSNPN and SVGIG (reference sequence). These data originate in a study of blood T cell repertoires in COVID-19. Original methodology: Quantification of nucleated cells was approximated via reference gene primer amplification. Assay used: immunoSEQ multiplex PCR; TCRdb lists only in-frame clones, some missing. V and J calls and clone size are as listed in that table; D and trimming were resolved from the DNA. The sample has approximately 300,000 clones; about 92% are singletons.

This rearrangement joins TRBV30 to TRBJ2-7; no definite D call. The material sequenced was PBMCs or T cells enriched from blood (not recorded which). The sequence derives from a woman aged 25 to 39 who had recovered from COVID-19. The CDR3 sequence is CAWSSGSYEQYF. DNA of the CDR3: TGTGCCTGGAGTTCGGGTTCGTACGAGCAGTACTTC.